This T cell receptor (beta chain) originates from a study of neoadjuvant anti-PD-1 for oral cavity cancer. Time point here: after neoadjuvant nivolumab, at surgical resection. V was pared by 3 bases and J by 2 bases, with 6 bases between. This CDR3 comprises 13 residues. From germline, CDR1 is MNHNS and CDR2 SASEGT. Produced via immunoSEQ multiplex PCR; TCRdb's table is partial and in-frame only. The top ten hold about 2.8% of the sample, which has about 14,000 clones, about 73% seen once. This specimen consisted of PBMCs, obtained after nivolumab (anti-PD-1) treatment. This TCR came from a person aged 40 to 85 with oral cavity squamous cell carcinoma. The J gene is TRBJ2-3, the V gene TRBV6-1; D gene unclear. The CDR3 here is CASSDRITDTQYF. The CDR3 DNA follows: TGTGCCAGCAGTGACAGGATCACAGATACGCAGTATTTT.